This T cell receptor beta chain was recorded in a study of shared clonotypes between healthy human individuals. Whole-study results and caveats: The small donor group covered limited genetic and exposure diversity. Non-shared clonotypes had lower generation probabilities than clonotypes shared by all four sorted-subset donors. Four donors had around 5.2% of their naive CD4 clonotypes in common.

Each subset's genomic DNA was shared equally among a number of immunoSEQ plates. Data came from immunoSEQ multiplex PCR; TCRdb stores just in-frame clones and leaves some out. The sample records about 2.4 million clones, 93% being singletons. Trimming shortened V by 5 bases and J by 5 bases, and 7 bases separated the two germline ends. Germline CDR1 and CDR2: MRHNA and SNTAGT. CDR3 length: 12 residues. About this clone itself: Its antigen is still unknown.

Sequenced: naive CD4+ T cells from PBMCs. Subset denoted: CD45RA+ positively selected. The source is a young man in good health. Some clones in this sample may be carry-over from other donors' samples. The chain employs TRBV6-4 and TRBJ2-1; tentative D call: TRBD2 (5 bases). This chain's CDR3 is CASSTGNNEQFF. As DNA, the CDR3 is TGTGCCAGCAGTACGGGGAACAATGAGCAGTTCTTC.